These 21 T cell receptor beta chains originate from one sample sequenced in a study of blood T cells in healthy people across ages (dated by TCRdb to about 2015). The protocol used for the library was 5' RACE. This sample was sequenced with an Illumina HiSeq 2500. The second PCR ran for roughly 7 to 11 cycles and used a J-beta primer mix along with a sample-barcoded 5' primer. Starting from the raw public reads, TCRdb applied fastp trimming at Q25, assembled clones with MiXCR and retained in-frame beta chains. CDR3 protein sequences are deduplicated, and each keeps its most common genes and DNA. The sample table lists approximately 690,000 distinct CDR3 sequences, approximately 50% of them with a count of one. Approximately 37% of the sample rests with the top ten. The sample taken for sequencing was blood. The source is a man aged 60 to 69 in good health.

This clonotype is a singleton in its sample. This CDR3 reads CASTLGQDSSYNEQFF. The CDR3 DNA reads TGTGCCAGTACCCTGGGCCAGGACAGCTCCTACAATGAGCAGTTCTTC. J is TRBJ2-1 and V is TRBV19; tentatively, D is TRBD1 (6 bases). The CDR3 is made up of 16 amino acids. Trimming shortened V by 7 bases and J by 0 bases, and 16 bases separated the two germline ends. Per germline, CDR1 LNHDA and CDR2 SQIVND (reference sequence).

The rearrangement uses TRBV6-5 and TRBJ1-1, with D unclear. Between the trimmed V and J ends, which lost 0 bases and 0 bases, there was a span of 8 bases. The germline V gene encodes CDR1 MNHEY and CDR2 SVGAGI. The CDR3 has 15 amino acids. The DNA for the CDR3 is TGTGCCAGCAGTTACTCGGTGGCCATGAACACTGAAGCTTTCTTT. Protein sequence: CASSYSVAMNTEAFF.

The CDR3 coding sequence is TGTGCCAGCAGCCGGAAGCGGGGGGACTACAATGAGCAGTTCTTC. As protein: CASSRKRGDYNEQFF. V is TRBV6-6 and J is TRBJ2-1, with 9 bases identical to TRBD2. This CDR3 spans 15 amino acids. Per germline, CDR1 MNHNY and CDR2 SVGAGI (reference sequence). V gave up 6 bases and J gave up 3 bases; unmatched junction bases: 6.

The V gene is TRBV12-3 or TRBV12-4, the J gene TRBJ2-4; no definite D call. The ends were cut back, 7 bases at V and 2 bases at J, with 15 bases in the middle. This CDR3 spans 15 amino acids. The CDR3 region has the DNA TGTGCCAGCATCTTAAACCCCGGGTCCAAAAACATTCAGTACTTC. Protein sequence: CASILNPGSKNIQYF.

The chain combines TRBV20-1 with TRBJ2-3; the D gene is possibly TRBD2 (6 bases). This CDR3 region has 13 residues. V gave up 4 bases and J gave up 3 bases, with 11 bases separating them. Per the germline V gene, CDR1 is DFQATT and CDR2 is SNEGSKA (reference sequence). In DNA, the CDR3 is TGCAGTGCTATACTAGCAGGTACAGATACGCAGTATTTT. It is translated as CSAILAGTDTQYF.

Only a few counts were recorded for this clonotype. This chain joins TRBV11-1 and TRBJ2-7; possibly TRBD1 or TRBD2 for D (5 bases each). Per germline, CDR1 SGHAT and CDR2 FQDESV (reference sequence). The CDR3 loop spans 15 amino acids. The ends were cut back, 4 bases at V and 0 bases at J, with 13 bases in the middle. CDR3 region: CASSCLRDGSYEQYF. The CDR3 region has the DNA TGTGCCAGCAGCTGCCTCCGGGACGGCTCCTACGAGCAGTACTTC.

The chain is built from TRBV5-8 and TRBJ2-6; D is undetermined. V was clipped by 5 bases and J by 0 bases, with 9 bases between them. CDR1 and CDR2 from the germline V gene are SGHTS and YDEGEE. There are 15 residues in the CDR3. CDR3 sequence reads: CASSKDHSGANVLTF. CDR3 DNA sequence: TGTGCCAGCAGTAAGGACCACTCTGGGGCCAACGTCCTGACTTTC.

This clonotype was observed a few times. The chain uses TRBV6-2 or TRBV6-3 and TRBJ2-1; D tentatively reads TRBD1 or TRBD2 (5 bases each). Trimming left V 7 bases short and J 0 bases short, with 13 bases between. The CDR3 covers 15 residues. In germline, CDR1 is MNHEY, CDR2 SVGEGT. CDR3 nucleotide sequence: TGTGCCAGCAACCTGTTGGGGGACTCCTACAATGAGCAGTTCTTC. This codes for CASNLLGDSYNEQFF.

The chain joins TRBV5-1 to TRBJ1-1, with no clear D. The V and J ends lost 2 bases and 2 bases respectively, with 7 bases between them. This CDR3 spans 13 amino acids. Germline V gene lookup returns CDR1 SGHRS and CDR2 YFSETQ. CDR3: CASSFEQNTEAFF. The DNA of the CDR3 is TGCGCCAGCAGCTTTGAACAAAACACTGAAGCTTTCTTT.

The V call is TRBV20-1, the J call TRBJ2-5; 8 bases map to TRBD2. The ends lost 6 bases at V and 0 bases at J; junction bases unmatched: 9. Germline V lookup: CDR1 DFQATT, CDR2 SNEGSKA (reference sequence). This CDR3 comprises 15 residues. The CDR3 loop is CSASGAGGHQETQYF. CDR3 sequence (DNA): TGCAGTGCCTCCGGGGCGGGGGGCCACCAAGAGACCCAGTACTTC.

In this sample, this clonotype turned up once. The germline gene is not matched at one end of the junction; a read error may be the cause. The chain carries TRBV7-2 and TRBJ2-5, with TRBD2 matching 8 bases. The J call is uncertain, as TRBJ2-4 better fits the DNA end. Germline loops: CDR1 SGHTA, CDR2 FQGNSA. CDR3 length: 14 amino acids. The CDR3 DNA follows: TGTGCCGGCAGCTTAGCGGGACATTCGCGCATTCAGTACTTC. Translated, it gives CAGSLAGHSRIQYF.

This clonotype was found a few times. The V call is TRBV2, the J call TRBJ2-1; D perhaps matches TRBD2 (6 bases). Per germline, CDR1 SNHLY and CDR2 FYNNEI. Trimming removed 4 bases from V and 0 bases from J, with 13 bases in between. The CDR3 loop spans 16 amino acids. In nucleotides, the CDR3 is TGTGCCAGCAGTGTCCGGAGGGAAAGCTCCTACAATGAGCAGTTCTTC. It yields the protein CASSVRRESSYNEQFF.

The rearrangement links TRBV29-1 to TRBJ2-3; D gene unclear. The V end was cut by 3 bases, the J end by 0 bases, with 13 bases between. The CDR3 consists of 15 residues. The germline V gene has CDR1 SQVTM and CDR2 ANQGSEA. The CDR3 DNA reads as TGCAGCGTTGAGGTGCCCAATCCTAGCACAGATACGCAGTATTTT. Translating it yields CSVEVPNPSTDTQYF.

This sequence joins TRBV12-3 or TRBV12-4 and TRBJ1-6; 9 nucleotides line up with TRBD1. Trimming took 6 bases from V and 12 from J; bases not matched to a gene: 9. The CDR3 totals 14 residues. The DNA for the CDR3 is TGTGCCAGCAGAGACGGACAGGGGCGGAGACCCCTCCACTTT. Protein product: CASRDGQGRRPLHF.

A note on this clonotype: Germline is not matched at one junction end, which may reflect a read error. The V call is TRBV7-2, the J call TRBJ2-2; D not resolved. Germline V gives CDR1 SGHTA, CDR2 FQGNSA. The CDR3 extends over 12 amino acids. This CDR3 is CASSFYTGELFF. CDR3 DNA: TGTGCCAGCAGCTTTTACACTGGGGAGCTGTTTTTT.

This clonotype was detected only a few times. J is TRBJ2-5 and V is TRBV18, with D hard to call. Trimming left V 4 bases short and J 1 base short, with 10 bases between. The CDR3 is 14 amino acids. CDR1 KGHSH and CDR2 LQKENI come from the germline V gene. CDR3 region: CASSRAVPQETQYF. The CDR3 DNA is TGTGCCAGCTCACGGGCGGTCCCCCAAGAGACCCAGTACTTC.

The rearrangement joins TRBV20-1 to TRBJ2-1; D gene uncertain. CDR1 is DFQATT, CDR2 SNEGSKA, per germline (reference sequence). V was clipped by 3 bases and J by 0 bases, with 21 bases between them. The CDR3 consists of 18 residues. CDR3 residues: CSASPPLGVQSSYNEQFF. The CDR3, as DNA: TGCAGTGCTAGCCCCCCCCTGGGTGTTCAAAGCTCCTACAATGAGCAGTTCTTC.

In its sample, this clonotype was seen a few times. The chain employs TRBV28 and TRBJ1-4, with unresolved D. Looked up from germline, CDR1 is MDHEN and CDR2 is SYDVKM. CDR3 length equals 13 residues. V lost 2 bases and J lost 4, with 5 bases in between. The CDR3 spells CASSLTHNEKLFF. The CDR3 nucleotides read TGTGCCAGCAGTTTAACCCATAATGAAAAACTGTTTTTT.

The rearrangement links TRBV7-8 to TRBJ2-5; 7 bases are a match to TRBD2. The CDR3 sequence is 16 residues long. Germline-derived CDR1 and CDR2 are SGHVS and FQNEAQ. Germline trimming cut 1 base from V and 8 bases from J; bases unmatched to any gene: 13. This CDR3 reads CASSLGPGGGLQTQYF. Here the CDR3 DNA reads TGTGCCAGCAGCTTAGGCCCGGGGGGTGGTCTGCAAACCCAGTACTTC.

The chain carries TRBV4-1 and TRBJ1-5; D possibly corresponds to TRBD1 (6 bases). CDR3 length: 16 residues. The germline CDR1 and CDR2 sequences are MGHRA and YSYEKL. V was pared by 0 bases and J by 5 bases, with 14 bases between. The DNA of the CDR3 is TGCGCCAGCAGCCAAGATCTACAGGGAGTTTATCAGCCCCAGCATTTT. Translation: CASSQDLQGVYQPQHF.

V is TRBV11-2 and J is TRBJ2-5; 13 bases match TRBD2. Unmatched junction bases numbered 4, after V lost 4 bases and J lost 2 bases. The CDR3 is 16 amino acids. CDR1 is SGHAT and CDR2 is FQNNGV in the germline V gene. The CDR3 reads CASSYTSGGAQETQYF. CDR3 sequence (DNA): TGTGCCAGCAGCTATACTAGCGGGGGGGCTCAAGAGACCCAGTACTTC.